The T cell receptor beta chain under discussion was sequenced for a study of T-cell memory formation after mild COVID-19. As to this clonotype: Its antigen is unidentified.

The study's findings and limits: A second wave of clones peaked on day 37, and their SARS-CoV-2 specificity went unconfirmed.

Constant-segment primers were used for 5'RACE, and the resulting TCR alpha and TCR beta cDNA libraries carried sample barcodes and UMIs. Via MiXCR, TCRdb re-called the 5' RACE reads, giving one row per CDR3 protein. The sample includes 350,000 to 500,000 distinct CDR3 sequences, more than 20% seen only once; the top ten take about an eighth. The CDR3 has 19 amino acids. V lost 0 bases and J lost 0; bases outside the gene matches: 6. Germline-derived CDR1 and CDR2 are SGDLS and YYNGEE. The specimen sequenced was PBMCs or a T cell subset sorted from them (not recorded which). V usage is TRBV9 and J usage is TRBJ2-2; 12 positions match TRBD2. This receptor was identified in an adult woman who had mild COVID-19 (a few samples of this study predate the infection). Cell type and time point are not known. The CDR3 here is CASSVGLAGGPANTGELFF. The DNA of the CDR3 is TGTGCCAGCAGCGTAGGCCTAGCGGGGGGGCCTGCGAACACCGGGGAGCTGTTTTTT.